One and the same sample provided the 28 T cell receptor beta chains below, sequenced in a study of shared clonotypes between healthy human individuals. CD45RO negativity and positive selection for CCR7 defined naive CD8 cells, a population that excluded terminally differentiated effector memory CD45RA+ cells. The table came from immunoSEQ multiplex PCR; TCRdb's copy has only in-frame clones and leaves some out. In the table there are under 700,000 clones, 95% of which are singletons. The sequenced material came from naive CD8+ T cells sorted from blood. These receptors all stem from a woman aged 25 to 45 in good health.

CDR3 residues: CASSEEWDRGYEQYF. The CDR3 nucleotides are TGTGCCAGCAGTGAAGAGTGGGACAGGGGGTACGAGCAGTACTTC. The V and J genes are TRBV6-1 and TRBJ2-7; the match to TRBD1 covers 11 bases. Germline V CDR1 and CDR2: MNHNS, SASEGT. The CDR3 totals 15 residues. V shed 1 base and J 4 bases; nucleotides not matched to a gene: 3.

The gene calls are TRBV7-2 and TRBJ1-5, with a possible D match to TRBD1 (6 bases). CDR1 and CDR2 from the germline V gene are SGHTA and FQGNSA. The ends were cut back, 5 bases at V and 5 bases at J, with 16 bases in the middle. The CDR3 is made up of 15 amino acids. CDR3 protein: CASSTRQEVHQPQHF. DNA of the CDR3: TGTGCCAGCAGCACCAGACAGGAGGTGCATCAGCCCCAGCATTTT.

This chain uses TRBV28 with TRBJ2-7; tentatively, D is TRBD1 (6 bases). V lost 1 base to trimming and J lost 5 bases, with 24 bases between them. Germline V lookup: CDR1 MDHEN, CDR2 SYDVKM. This CDR3 contains 18 residues. CDR3 loop: CASSLYRVKVEDPNEQYF. The DNA of the CDR3 is TGTGCCAGCAGTTTATACAGGGTGAAGGTAGAAGATCCCAACGAGCAGTACTTC. Full variable domain (rest looked up from reference TRBV28 and TRBJ2-7): DVKVTQSSRYLVKRTGEKVFLECVQDMDHENMFWYRQDPGLGLRLIYFSYDVKMKEKGDIPEGYSVSREKKERFSLILESASTNQTSMYLCASSLYRVKVEDPNEQYFGPGTRLTVT.

The V call is TRBV13, the J call TRBJ1-1; no definite D call. Germline V CDR1 and CDR2: PRHDT, FYEKMQ (reference sequence). This CDR3 comprises 12 residues. V was pared by 3 bases and J by 0 bases, with 2 bases between. The CDR3 DNA reads as TGTGCCAGCAGCTTCGTGAACACTGAAGCTTTCTTT. Its protein product is CASSFVNTEAFF.

V gene TRBV6-5 combines with J gene TRBJ1-6; a weak D match, TRBD1 (5 bases). Between the trimmed V and J ends, which lost 8 bases and 0 bases, there was a span of 8 bases. Germline V gene data show CDR1 as MNHEY and CDR2 as SVGAGI. This CDR3 has 14 residues. The CDR3, as DNA: TGTGCCAGCGCTAGGGGCTCCTATAATTCACCCCTCCACTTT. Translated: CASARGSYNSPLHF.

In nucleotides, the CDR3 is TGTGCCAGCAGTTTAATGGGGACTTCTTACTCCTACAATGAGCAGTTCTTC. Translating gives CASSLMGTSYSYNEQFF. The rearrangement links TRBV27 to TRBJ2-1; a weak D match, TRBD2 (6 bases). V was shortened by 2 bases and J by 0 bases, with 14 bases between the two germline ends. Germline V gene data show CDR1 as MNHEY and CDR2 as SMNVEV (reference sequence). The CDR3 contains 17 residues.

V usage is TRBV19 and J usage is TRBJ2-5; D uncertain. The DNA end is a closer match to TRBJ2-7, so the J assignment may be wrong. This CDR3 is 14 amino acids long. Germline V lookup: CDR1 LNHDA, CDR2 SQIVND (reference sequence). The CDR3 reads CASSIEASGYEQYF. CDR3 DNA: TGTGCCAGTAGTATTGAGGCCTCCGGCTACGAGCAGTACTTC.

This chain joins TRBV7-9 and TRBJ2-1; D may correspond to TRBD1 or TRBD2 (5 bases each). With 5 bases removed from V and 5 bases from J, the gap between germline ends came to 13 bases. This CDR3 contains 14 residues. Per germline, CDR1 SEHNR and CDR2 FQNEAQ (reference sequence). This CDR3 reads CASSPGTTNNEQFF. The DNA of the CDR3 is TGTGCCAGCAGCCCAGGGACCACAAACAATGAGCAGTTCTTC.

The chain uses TRBV10-1 and TRBJ2-1; TRBD1 aligns across 11 bases. Germline CDR1 is WNHNN and CDR2 is SYGVQD (reference sequence). V lost 3 bases to trimming and J lost 4 bases; unmatched junction nucleotides: 2. The CDR3 runs to 15 residues. CDR3 region: CASSDGTGGYNEQFF. CDR3 DNA sequence: TGCGCCAGCAGTGATGGGACAGGGGGTTACAATGAGCAGTTCTTC.

The gene calls are TRBV13 and TRBJ1-2; TRBD1 matches at 7 bases. The germline gives CDR1 PRHDT, CDR2 FYEKMQ (reference sequence). There are 15 residues in the CDR3. Trimming cost V 5 bases and J 6 bases; bases outside gene matches: 12. CDR3 sequence (DNA): TGTGCCAGCAGCCCTATAGCAGGGGGGCGCGATGGCTACACCTTC. Its translation: CASSPIAGGRDGYTF.

V usage is TRBV6-1 and J usage is TRBJ1-2; D not resolved. Germline CDR1 reads MNHNS; CDR2 reads SASEGT. The CDR3 has 14 amino acids. The germline V and J ends were trimmed by 1 base and 5 bases, with 11 bases remaining between them. Here the CDR3 DNA reads TGTGCCAGCAGTGAAGGGGTAGAGGAGTATGGCTACACCTTC. Translated, it gives CASSEGVEEYGYTF.

The chain is built from TRBV4-1 and TRBJ2-4; no definite D call. Trimming pared 1 base from V and 1 base from J, leaving 17 bases between. CDR1 and CDR2 (germline): MGHRA, YSYEKL. The CDR3 has 18 amino acids. The CDR3 DNA reads as TGCGCCAGCAGCCAAGTCCACCCCAGGCCCAGGGCCAAAAACATTCAGTACTTC. This encodes CASSQVHPRPRAKNIQYF.

J is TRBJ1-1 and V is TRBV27, with D perhaps TRBD1 (6 bases). Deletions cut 6 bases from V and 6 bases from J, with 23 bases between. The length of the CDR3 is 16 residues. Per the germline V gene, CDR1 is MNHEY and CDR2 is SMNVEV (reference sequence). Here the CDR3 reads CASRLTGALKVPEAFF. The DNA for the CDR3 is TGTGCCAGCAGACTGACGGGGGCCTTAAAGGTGCCTGAAGCTTTCTTT.

The V gene is TRBV5-1, the J gene TRBJ1-4, with D possibly TRBD1 on 5 matching bases. The ends were cut back, 0 bases at V and 8 bases at J, with 11 bases in the middle. Germline V gene sequence: CDR1 SGHRS, CDR2 YFSETQ. The CDR3 loop spans 14 amino acids. The CDR3 DNA follows: TGCGCCAGCAGCTTGGTTGGAGGGGTAGAAAAACTGTTTTTT. Amino acid sequence: CASSLVGGVEKLFF.

The chain carries TRBV15 and TRBJ1-1; D remains unclear. The CDR3 has 15 amino acids. CDR1 and CDR2 (germline): LNHNV, YYDKDF (reference sequence). Deletions cut 3 bases from V and 7 bases from J, with 18 bases between. Here the CDR3 DNA reads TGTGCCACCAGCAGGGATCGGGCCCTAGTGGGTGAAGCTTTCTTT. Translated: CATSRDRALVGEAFF. The whole variable domain, remainder taken from reference TRBV15 and TRBJ1-1, is DAMVIQNPRYQVTQFGKPVTLSCSQTLNHNVMYWYQQKSSQAPKLLFHYYDKDFNNEADTPDNFQSRRPNTSFCFLDIRSPGLGDTAMYLCATSRDRALVGEAFFGQGTRLTVV.

V is TRBV28 and J is TRBJ2-7; D gene uncertain. Looked up from germline, CDR1 is MDHEN and CDR2 is SYDVKM. Trimming removed 7 bases at V and 5 bases at J, with 18 bases between. The CDR3 has 14 residues. In nucleotides, the CDR3 is TGTGCCAGCAAGGGTGACCAACCTCCCCACGAGCAGTACTTC. As protein: CASKGDQPPHEQYF.

J is TRBJ1-5 and V is TRBV18, with TRBD1 identical over 7 bases. The V segment lost 1 base and the J segment 0 bases; nucleotides outside the gene matches: 6. The CDR3 has 17 residues. Germline CDR1 KGHSH, CDR2 LQKENI. The CDR3 here is CASSPQARGYSNQPQHF. CDR3 DNA sequence: TGTGCCAGCTCACCACAAGCCAGGGGGTATAGCAATCAGCCCCAGCATTTT.

The chain joins TRBV28 to TRBJ2-5; TRBD2 matches 9 bases. The DNA end favors TRBJ2-7, so the J call may be wrong. The length of the CDR3 is 14 residues. Germline lookup yields CDR1 MDHEN and CDR2 SYDVKM. The CDR3 region is CASSLAGSSYEQYF. The CDR3 nucleotides are TGTGCCAGCAGTCTAGCGGGATCTTCCTACGAGCAGTACTTC.

This chain connects TRBV2 to TRBJ1-4; D uncertain. V gave up 3 bases and J gave up 5 bases, with 13 bases separating them. The CDR3 length is 15 residues. CDR1 and CDR2 (germline): SNHLY, FYNNEI. CDR3 bases: TGTGCCAGCAGTGACGGTTTGAGCCTGAATGAAAAACTGTTTTTT. Residues: CASSDGLSLNEKLFF.

CDR3 coding DNA: TGTGCCAGCAGCATCCCAGGACTAGCGGGCCGCACAGATACGCAGTATTTT. Translated, it gives CASSIPGLAGRTDTQYF. V is TRBV7-2 and J is TRBJ2-3, with 11 nucleotides matching TRBD2. Trimming removed 5 bases from V and 1 base from J; junction bases left unmatched: 8. Per the germline V gene, CDR1 is SGHTA and CDR2 is FQGNSA. The CDR3 has 17 amino acids.

The V call is TRBV28, the J call TRBJ2-3; the match to TRBD1 covers 8 bases. The CDR3 length is 14 residues. V lost 9 bases to trimming and J lost 9 bases; unmatched junction nucleotides: 14. Germline assignment: CDR1 MDHEN and CDR2 SYDVKM. The CDR3 region is CASTVNPDRATQYF. The CDR3 DNA sequence: TGTGCCAGTACTGTAAACCCGGACAGGGCCACGCAGTATTTT.

The rearrangement links TRBV6-6 to TRBJ2-2; D is undetermined. The CDR3 consists of 14 residues. Trimming removed 5 bases from V and 6 bases from J, with 13 bases in between. CDR1 MNHNY and CDR2 SVGAGI come from the germline V gene (reference sequence). CDR3 protein: CASSPAQLAGELFF. The DNA of the CDR3 is TGTGCCAGCAGTCCCGCTCAGCTGGCCGGGGAGCTGTTTTTT.

The J gene is TRBJ1-4, the V gene TRBV4-1; no clear D gene. This CDR3 has 15 residues. Trimming left V 4 bases short and J 3 bases short, with 12 bases between. The germline V gene encodes CDR1 MGHRA and CDR2 YSYEKL. The CDR3 reads CASSRERAPNEKLFF. CDR3 bases: TGCGCCAGCAGCCGGGAAAGGGCACCTAATGAAAAACTGTTTTTT.

This clone came up a few times. CDR3 residues: CASSDANSYEQYF. The CDR3 nucleotides read TGTGCCAGCAGTGATGCCAACTCCTACGAGCAGTACTTC. J is TRBJ2-7 and V is TRBV2, with D unresolved. With 3 bases removed from V and 0 bases from J, the gap between germline ends came to 6 bases. This CDR3 region has 13 residues. Germline V CDR1 and CDR2: SNHLY, FYNNEI.

In regard to this clone: One junction end does not reproduce the germline sequence, and a read error may be involved. The chain uses TRBV4-1 and TRBJ2-7, with D hard to call. There are 16 residues in the CDR3. Germline V CDR1 and CDR2: MGHRA, YSYEKL. The CDR3 bases are TGCGCCAGCAGCCAAGAAATTTCTCGGTCCTCCGACGAGCAGTACTTC. This translates into CASSQEISRSSDEQYF.

The rearrangement uses TRBV27 and TRBJ2-3, with TRBD2 as a possible D gene (6 bases). The germline V gene has CDR1 MNHEY and CDR2 SMNVEV (reference sequence). Deletions cut 4 bases from V and 0 bases from J, with 17 bases between. This CDR3 is built from 17 residues. The CDR3 bases are TGTGCCAGCAGTTGGGCATGGCGGGGTATCAGCACAGATACGCAGTATTTT. This encodes CASSWAWRGISTDTQYF.

The genes are TRBV9 and TRBJ1-1; D is unclear. Germline V gives CDR1 SGDLS, CDR2 YYNGEE. CDR3 length: 12 residues. V lost 0 bases, J lost 8 bases, and 8 bases lay in between. CDR3 residues: CASSVDGGEAFF. The DNA for the CDR3 is TGTGCCAGCAGCGTAGATGGAGGGGAAGCTTTCTTT.

As regards this clone: Additional DNA sequences in this sample encode the identical CDR3. The V gene is TRBV9, the J gene TRBJ2-7; D not certain. Germline assignment: CDR1 SGDLS and CDR2 YYNGEE. Deletions cut 0 bases from V and 0 bases from J, with 7 bases between. The CDR3 runs to 14 residues. CDR3 sequence (DNA): TGTGCCAGCAGCGTAGGAGGCTTCTCCTACGAGCAGTACTTC. Protein product: CASSVGGFSYEQYF.